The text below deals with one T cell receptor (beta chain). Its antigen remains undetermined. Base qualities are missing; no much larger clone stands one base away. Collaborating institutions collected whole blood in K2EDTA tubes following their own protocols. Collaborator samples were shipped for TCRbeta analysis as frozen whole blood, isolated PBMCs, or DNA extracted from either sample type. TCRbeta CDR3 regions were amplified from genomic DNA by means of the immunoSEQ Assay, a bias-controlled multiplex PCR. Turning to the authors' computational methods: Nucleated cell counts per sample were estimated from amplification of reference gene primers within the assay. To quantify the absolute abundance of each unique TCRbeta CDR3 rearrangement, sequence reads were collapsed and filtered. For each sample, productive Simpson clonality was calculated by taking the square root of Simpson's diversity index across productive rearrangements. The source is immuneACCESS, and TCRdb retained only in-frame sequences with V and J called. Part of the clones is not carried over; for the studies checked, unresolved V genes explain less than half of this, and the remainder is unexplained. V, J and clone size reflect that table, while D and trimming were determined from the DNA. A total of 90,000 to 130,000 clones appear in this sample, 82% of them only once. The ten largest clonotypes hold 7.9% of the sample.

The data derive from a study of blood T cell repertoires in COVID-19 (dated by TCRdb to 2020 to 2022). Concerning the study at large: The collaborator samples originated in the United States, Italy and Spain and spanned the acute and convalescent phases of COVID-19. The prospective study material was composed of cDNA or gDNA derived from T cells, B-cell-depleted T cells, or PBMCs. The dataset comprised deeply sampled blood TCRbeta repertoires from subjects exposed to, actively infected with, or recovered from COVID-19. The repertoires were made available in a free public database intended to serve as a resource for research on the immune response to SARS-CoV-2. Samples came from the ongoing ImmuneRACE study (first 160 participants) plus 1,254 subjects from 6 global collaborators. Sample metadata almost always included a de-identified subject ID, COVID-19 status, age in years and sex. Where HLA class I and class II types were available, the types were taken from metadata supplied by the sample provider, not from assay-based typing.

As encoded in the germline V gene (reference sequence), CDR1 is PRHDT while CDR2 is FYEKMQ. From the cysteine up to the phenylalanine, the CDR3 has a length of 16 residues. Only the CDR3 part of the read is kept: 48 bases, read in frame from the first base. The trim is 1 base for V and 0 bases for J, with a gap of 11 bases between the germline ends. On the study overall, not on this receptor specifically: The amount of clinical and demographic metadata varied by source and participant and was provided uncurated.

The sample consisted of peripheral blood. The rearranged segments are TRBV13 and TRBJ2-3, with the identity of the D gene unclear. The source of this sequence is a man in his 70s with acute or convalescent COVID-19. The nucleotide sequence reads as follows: TGTGCCAGCAGCTTAGCCTTAACACCAAGCACAGATACGCAGTATTTT. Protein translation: CASSLALTPSTDTQYF.